Listed below are T cell receptor beta chains from one sample, sequenced in a study of T cells in localized non-small cell lung cancer. Produced via immunoSEQ multiplex PCR; TCRdb's table is partial and in-frame only. Of around 17,000 clones in the sample, around 88% were seen once. Specimen: peripheral blood, collected before any cancer treatment. These receptors all come from a male donor aged 60 or over with stage II squamous cell lung carcinoma. The CDR3 runs from the conserved cysteine through the conserved F or W. D genes are given only for firm matches. A row's size may be missing; if present it is once, few, many or a size class.

J gene	D gene	V gene	clone size	CDR3 protein	CDR3 DNA
TRBJ2-1	-	TRBV2	-	CASSEGEYNEQFF	TGTGCCAGCAGTGAGGGGGAGTACAATGAGCAGTTCTTC
TRBJ2-1	-	TRBV7-9	-	CASSPLDEQFF	TGTGCCAGCAGCCCCCTCGATGAGCAGTTCTTC
TRBJ2-7	TRBD2	TRBV27	-	CASRPSGRGGYEQYF	TGTGCCAGCAGGCCTAGCGGGAGGGGGGGCTACGAGCAGTACTTC
TRBJ1-5	-	TRBV2	-	CASKSYNQPQHF	TGTGCCAGCAAAAGTTACAATCAGCCCCAGCATTTT
TRBJ2-4	-	TRBV30	-	CAWSRLAKNIQYF	TGTGCCTGGAGTCGGCTAGCCAAAAACATTCAGTACTTC
TRBJ2-7	TRBD2	TRBV4-1	-	CASSPRFTSGSYEQYF	TGCGCCAGCAGCCCCAGATTCACTAGCGGTTCCTACGAGCAGTACTTC
TRBJ2-7	-	TRBV19	-	CASNQGGNYEQYF	TGTGCCAGTAATCAGGGGGGGAACTACGAGCAGTACTTC
TRBJ1-1	-	TRBV15	-	CATSRVTEAFF	TGTGCCACCAGCAGAGTGACTGAAGCTTTCTTT
TRBJ2-7	TRBD2	TRBV19	-	CASSSGTSGTYEQYF	TGTGCCAGTAGTTCCGGGACTAGCGGGACTTACGAGCAGTACTTC
TRBJ1-2	TRBD1	TRBV19	once	CASSPRTGYDYGYTF	TGTGCCAGTAGTCCGCGGACAGGGTACGACTATGGCTACACCTTC
TRBJ2-2	TRBD2	TRBV2	-	CASSDWGRGTGELFF	TGTGCCAGCAGTGATTGGGGGAGGGGCACCGGGGAGCTGTTTTTT
TRBJ1-4	-	TRBV28	-	CASSPWGATNEKLFF	TGTGCCAGCAGTCCTTGGGGGGCAACTAATGAAAAACTGTTTTTT
TRBJ1-1	TRBD1	TRBV15	-	CATSGQGNTEAFF	TGTGCCACCAGCGGACAGGGAAACACTGAAGCTTTCTTT
TRBJ2-3	-	TRBV27	-	CASSLMDAPLQYF	TGTGCCAGCAGTTTAATGGACGCCCCCCTGCAGTATTTT
TRBJ1-2	TRBD1	TRBV19	-	CASSRTGIYGYTF	TGTGCCAGTAGTAGGACAGGGATATATGGCTACACCTTC
TRBJ2-3	TRBD1	TRBV13	-	CASSSGQWTDTQYF	TGTGCCAGCAGCTCGGGACAGTGGACAGATACGCAGTATTTT
TRBJ2-1	TRBD2	TRBV27	-	CASKAGVYNEQFF	TGTGCCAGCAAAGCGGGAGTTTACAATGAGCAGTTCTTC
TRBJ2-5	-	TRBV5-1	-	CASREGLTEETQYF	TGCGCCAGCAGGGAGGGGTTGACGGAAGAGACCCAGTACTTC
TRBJ2-1	TRBD2	TRBV6-5	-	CASSAGTSRIEQFF	TGTGCCAGCAGCGCCGGGACTAGCCGTATTGAGCAGTTCTTC
TRBJ2-5	-	TRBV28	-	CASLGETQYF	TGTGCCAGCTTAGGGGAGACCCAGTACTTC
TRBJ2-2	TRBD1	TRBV5-1	-	CASSRTGVGTGELFF	TGCGCCAGCAGCCGGACAGGGGTAGGGACCGGGGAGCTGTTTTTT
TRBJ2-1	-	TRBV7-6	-	CASSLFGSSYNEQFF	TGTGCCAGCAGCTTATTCGGGAGCTCCTACAATGAGCAGTTCTTC